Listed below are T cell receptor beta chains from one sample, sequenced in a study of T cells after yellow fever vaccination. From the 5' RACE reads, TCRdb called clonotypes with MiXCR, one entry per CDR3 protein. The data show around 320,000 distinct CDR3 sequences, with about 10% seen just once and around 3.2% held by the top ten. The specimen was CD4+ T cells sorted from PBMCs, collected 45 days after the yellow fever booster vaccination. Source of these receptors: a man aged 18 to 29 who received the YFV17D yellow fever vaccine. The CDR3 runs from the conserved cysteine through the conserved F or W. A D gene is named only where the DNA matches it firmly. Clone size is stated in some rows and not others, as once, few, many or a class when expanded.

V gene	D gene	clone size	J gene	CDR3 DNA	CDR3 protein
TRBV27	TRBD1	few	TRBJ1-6	TGTGCCAGCAGCTTCCAGGGACAGGGTTACTCACCCCTCCACTTT	CASSFQGQGYSPLHF
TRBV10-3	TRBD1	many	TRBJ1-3	TGTGCCATCAGAGGGGGACAGGTCCACACCATATATTTT	CAIRGGQVHTIYF
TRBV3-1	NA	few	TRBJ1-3	TGTGCCAGCAGCCAATCAGGCTCTGGAAACACCATATATTTT	CASSQSGSGNTIYF
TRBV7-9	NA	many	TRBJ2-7	TGTGCCAGCACCCCCCGGGCAGGCAGCTACGAGCAGTACTTC	CASTPRAGSYEQYF
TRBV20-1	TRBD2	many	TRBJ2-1	TGCAGTGCTATACTAGCGGGGGGCTTGGGGAATGAGCAGTTCTTC	CSAILAGGLGNEQFF
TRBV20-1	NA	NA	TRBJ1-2	TGCAGTGCCGTGGGGGCCTCCATACTTAACTATGGCTACACCTTC	CSAVGASILNYGYTF
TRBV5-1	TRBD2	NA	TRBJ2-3	TGCGCCAGCAGCTTGGCAGCGGGGGGTACCACAGATACGCAGTATTTT	CASSLAAGGTTDTQYF
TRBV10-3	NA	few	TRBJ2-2	TGTGCCATCCTCAGGGGGGGAACCGGGGAGCTGTTTTTT	CAILRGGTGELFF
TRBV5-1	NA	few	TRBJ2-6	TGCGCCAGCAGCTATCAGCCCCGGGGGACTGGGGCCAACGTCCTGACTTTC	CASSYQPRGTGANVLTF
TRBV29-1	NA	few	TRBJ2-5	TGCAGCGTTGGCAGTCATCAGGGGATGGAGACCCAGTACTTC	CSVGSHQGMETQYF
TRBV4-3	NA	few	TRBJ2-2	TGCGCCAGCAGCCAAGGGGCAGTCGGTACCGGGGAGCTGTTTTTT	CASSQGAVGTGELFF
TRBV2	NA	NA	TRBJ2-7	TGTGCCAGCAGGGATGGGCCTTCCTACGAGCAGTACTTC	CASRDGPSYEQYF
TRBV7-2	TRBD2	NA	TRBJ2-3	TGTGCCAGCAGCCTTACCCCTCCCGGGGGGGGCACAGATACGCAGTATTTT	CASSLTPPGGGTDTQYF
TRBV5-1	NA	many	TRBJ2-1	TGCGCCAGCAGCGGGGGAGTCTACAATGAGCAGTTCTTC	CASSGGVYNEQFF
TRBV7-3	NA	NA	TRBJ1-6	TGTGCCAGCAGCGCAGATAGGGATTCACCCCTCCACTTT	CASSADRDSPLHF
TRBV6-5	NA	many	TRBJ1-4	TGTGCCAGCAGTTACTCCAGGGCGGCTAATGAAAAACTGTTTTTT	CASSYSRAANEKLFF
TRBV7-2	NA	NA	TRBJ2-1	TGTGCCAGCAGAGATTCAGGGGAGCAGTTCTTC	CASRDSGEQFF
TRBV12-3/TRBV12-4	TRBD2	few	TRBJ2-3	TGTGCCAGCAGTACAGCGGGGTCAGATACGCAGTATTTT	CASSTAGSDTQYF
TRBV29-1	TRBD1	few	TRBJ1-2	TGCAGCGTTGAAGACCCTGGACAGGCTAACTATGGCTACACCTTC	CSVEDPGQANYGYTF
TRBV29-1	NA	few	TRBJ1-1	TGCAGCGGCCGCCCCGGGGGGGTGAACACTGAAGCTTTCTTT	CSGRPGGVNTEAFF
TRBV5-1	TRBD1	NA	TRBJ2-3	TGCGCCAGCAGCTGGACAGGGTTAGATACGCAGTATTTT	CASSWTGLDTQYF
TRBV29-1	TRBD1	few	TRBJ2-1	TGCAGCGTTTATACAGGGGAGTCGTACAATGAGCAGTTCTTC	CSVYTGESYNEQFF
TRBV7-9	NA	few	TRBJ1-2	TGTGCCAGCAGCTTAAAACCTATCCGGGAAGCCAGCTATGGCTACACCTTC	CASSLKPIREASYGYTF
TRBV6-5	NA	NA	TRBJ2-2	TGTGCCAGCAGTTACCGGACGGCGAACACCGGGGAGCTGTTTTTT	CASSYRTANTGELFF
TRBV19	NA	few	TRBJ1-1	TGTGCCAGTAGTATAGAGCACAGCATGAACACTGAAGCTTTCTTT	CASSIEHSMNTEAFF
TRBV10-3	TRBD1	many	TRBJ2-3	TGTGCCATCAGCCGGACAGGGGAGACAGATACGCAGTATTTT	CAISRTGETDTQYF
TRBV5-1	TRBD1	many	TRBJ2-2	TGCGCCAGCAGCGAGGACAGGGTGGACACCGGGGAGCTGTTTTTT	CASSEDRVDTGELFF
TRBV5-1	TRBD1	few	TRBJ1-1	TGCGCCAGCAGAGGTGGAGGGGGCATGAACACTGAAGCTTTCTTT	CASRGGGGMNTEAFF
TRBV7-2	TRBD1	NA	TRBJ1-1	TGTGCCAGCAGCGTAACGGGACAGGGGAGGACTGAAGCTTTCTTT	CASSVTGQGRTEAFF
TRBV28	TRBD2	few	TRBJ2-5	TGTGCCAGCAGTTTTGTCGGGGGGGCCTTTTCTTCGGAGACCCAGTACTTC	CASSFVGGAFSSETQYF
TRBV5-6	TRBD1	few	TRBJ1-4	TGTGCCAGCAGCCACCGGGACAGCAATGAAAAACTGTTTTTT	CASSHRDSNEKLFF
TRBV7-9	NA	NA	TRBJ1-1	TGTGCCAGCGTACCTACAGGATTAACTGAAGCTTTCTTT	CASVPTGLTEAFF
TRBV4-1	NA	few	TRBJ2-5	TGCGCCAGCAGCCAAGTAGGCAGTTTGGAGACCCAGTACTTC	CASSQVGSLETQYF
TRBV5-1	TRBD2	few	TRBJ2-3	TGCGCCAGCAGCAGCGGGACTAGCGGGGGCACAGATACGCAGTATTTT	CASSSGTSGGTDTQYF
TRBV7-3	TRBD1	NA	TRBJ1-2	TGTGCCAGCAGCTCTACCGAGGACAGGGTCTATGGCTACACCTTC	CASSSTEDRVYGYTF
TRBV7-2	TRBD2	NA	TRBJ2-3	TGTGCCAGCCCCTGGCCTCAGCGGGGGGGGCCTTATACGCAGTATTTT	CASPWPQRGGPYTQYF
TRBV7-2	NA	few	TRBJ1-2	TGTGCCAGCAGCCCCGGGACCGCGGGTTATGGCTACACCTTC	CASSPGTAGYGYTF
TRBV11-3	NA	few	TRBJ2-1	TGTGCCAGCAGGTTAGGGACGTCAGGGGCCGGGAGGCAGTTCTTC	CASRLGTSGAGRQFF
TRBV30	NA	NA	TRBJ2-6	TGTGCCTGGTCGACTGTCTCTGGGGCCAACGTCCTGACTTTC	CAWSTVSGANVLTF
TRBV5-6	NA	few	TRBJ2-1	TGTGCCAGCAAAGAGGGGGTGAGGGATGAGCAGTTCTTC	CASKEGVRDEQFF
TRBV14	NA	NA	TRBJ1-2	TGTGCCAGCAGCCCGGCGGGGACCATACTTCCCTATGGCTACACCTTC	CASSPAGTILPYGYTF
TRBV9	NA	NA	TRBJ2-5	TGTGCCAGCAGCCCCCCGGGGGGCGTCAAGACCCAGTACTTC	CASSPPGGVKTQYF